A selection of T cell receptor beta chains follows, all from one sample in a study of glioma-infiltrating T cells. TCRdb independently ran MiXCR on the multiplex PCR reads; one entry per CDR3 protein. The data show 300,000 to 450,000 distinct CDR3 sequences, 41% seen once. The sample comprised glioma tissue, nonneoplastic brain tissue, or PBMCs (not recorded which). Receptors were obtained from a human donor with low-grade glioma or glioblastoma, undergoing nonglioma brain surgery, or in good health (not recorded which). The CDR3 runs from the conserved cysteine through the conserved F or W. D genes are given only for firm matches. Clone size appears in some rows only: once, few, many, or a class for an expanded clone.

d_gene	v_gene	j_gene	abundance	CDR3nt	CDR3aa
NA	TRBV4-1	TRBJ2-1	few	TGCGCCAGCAGCCCACGTTCGAGGGATGAGCAGTTCTTC	CASSPRSRDEQFF
TRBD1	TRBV20-1	TRBJ2-3	NA	TGCAGTGCTAGAGACCGGGGACAGAGCACAGATACGCAGTATTTT	CSARDRGQSTDTQYF
TRBD1	TRBV18	TRBJ1-1	few	TGTGCCAGCGCCGGACAGGACACTGAAGCTTTCTTT	CASAGQDTEAFF
TRBD2	TRBV28	TRBJ2-1	NA	TGTGCCAGCAGAGATCGGCCAGGGAGACTAGCGGGCCACAATGAGCAGTTCTTC	CASRDRPGRLAGHNEQFF
TRBD2	TRBV4-1	TRBJ2-3	NA	TGCGCCAGCAGCCAAGCCCAAGTTATCGGGGGGAGCACAGATACGCAGTATTTT	CASSQAQVIGGSTDTQYF
NA	TRBV20-1	TRBJ2-1	many	TGCAGTGCTAGATCGACCCAAGGGGTTAGCAATGAGCAGTTCTTC	CSARSTQGVSNEQFF
NA	TRBV6-6	TRBJ2-5	once	TGTGCCAACAGTTTGCCCAGCCCCCTCCAAGAGACCCAGTACTTC	CANSLPSPLQETQYF
NA	TRBV27	TRBJ2-3	many	TGTGCCAGCAGTACTGCCAGCGGTCACACAGATACGCAGTATTTT	CASSTASGHTDTQYF
NA	TRBV20-1	TRBJ1-1	NA	TGCAGTGCTAGGAGGATGGGGGGCCGGGGGACTGAAGCTTTCTTT	CSARRMGGRGTEAFF
NA	TRBV7-2	TRBJ1-2	many	TGTGCCAGCAGCTTAGTGGGTTCAGACTATGGCTACACCTTC	CASSLVGSDYGYTF
NA	TRBV6-1	TRBJ2-1	many	TGTGCCAGCAGTCCCCTCGGGGACACCTACAATGAGCAGTTCTTC	CASSPLGDTYNEQFF
NA	TRBV6-1	TRBJ2-4	NA	TGCGCCAGCAGGGTAACAACCCTCAGGGGTACCAAAAACATTCAGTACTTC	CASRVTTLRGTKNIQYF
TRBD2	TRBV2	TRBJ2-7	NA	TGTGCCAGCAGAGGACTAGCGGGATTTAGTCCTGATTACGAGCAGTACTTC	CASRGLAGFSPDYEQYF
TRBD1	TRBV27	TRBJ1-1	NA	TGTGCCAGCAGTTACGACCGAAAGGGGGCTTCATCGACTGAAGCTTTCTTT	CASSYDRKGASSTEAFF
TRBD2	TRBV6-6	TRBJ2-2	NA	TGTGCCAGCAGTTACTCGATAGGATTAGCGGGAGTGGACGGGGAGCTGTTTTTT	CASSYSIGLAGVDGELFF
NA	TRBV7-9	TRBJ2-3	few	TGTGCCAGCAGCAAAGGGGCACTCACAGATACGCAGTATTTT	CASSKGALTDTQYF
TRBD2	TRBV7-2	TRBJ2-7	NA	TGTGCCAGCAGCCTCCGGACTAGCTACGAGCAGTACTTC	CASSLRTSYEQYF
TRBD2	TRBV4-1	TRBJ2-3	once	TGCGCCAGCAGCCAACCCGCCATTGTAGCGGGATGGGCAGATACGCAGTATTTT	CASSQPAIVAGWADTQYF
TRBD1	TRBV4-3	TRBJ2-7	NA	TGCGCCAGCAGCAACCGGGACAGACCCGAGCAGTACTTC	CASSNRDRPEQYF
NA	TRBV27	TRBJ1-1	NA	TGTGCCAGCAGATTTAGAGGGGGGAACACTGAAGCTTTCTTT	CASRFRGGNTEAFF
NA	TRBV6-1	TRBJ2-2	NA	TGTGCCAGCAGAAGCAGGGAGGTCGGGGAGCTGCTTTTT	CASRSREVGELLF
NA	TRBV6-5	TRBJ1-2	NA	TGTGCCAGCAGTTACTCCGGCGCAGCCTATGGCTGCACCTTC	CASSYSGAAYGCTF
NA	TRBV27	TRBJ2-1	many	TGTGCCAGCAGTTTAGGGGCAGGGGTCGGATATGAGCAGTTCTTC	CASSLGAGVGYEQFF
NA	TRBV27	TRBJ2-7	few	TGTGCCAGCAGTCACGGCACGGGGGCGTACGAGCAGTACTTC	CASSHGTGAYEQYF
NA	TRBV14	TRBJ1-5	NA	TGTGCCAGCAGCCAAACAGGACAGCCCCAGCATTTT	CASSQTGQPQHF
TRBD2	TRBV7-3	TRBJ2-1	NA	TGTGCCAGCAGCCTTTACGGGGGGAATTACAATGAGCAGTTCTTC	CASSLYGGNYNEQFF
TRBD1	TRBV6-2/TRBV6-3	TRBJ1-4	many	TGTGCCAGCAGCTTCCCGGACAGGGGAAATGAAAAACTGTTTTTT	CASSFPDRGNEKLFF
NA	TRBV4-1	TRBJ2-1	few	TGCGCCAGCAGCCAAGGCTATCTCTATGAGCAGTTCTTC	CASSQGYLYEQFF
TRBD2	TRBV14	TRBJ2-1	NA	TGTGCCAGCAGCCAAGATGGAGGACTAGCGGGAGTTGGCGGTGAGCAGTTCTTC	CASSQDGGLAGVGGEQFF
TRBD1	TRBV10-3	TRBJ2-1	NA	TGTGCCATCAGTGAGTGGACAGGGAGTTACAATGAGCAGTTCTTC	CAISEWTGSYNEQFF
NA	TRBV28	TRBJ1-2	NA	TGTGCCAGCAGTTTATTTCCCACAGGGAAAGTGGTTGGCTACACCTTC	CASSLFPTGKVVGYTF
TRBD2	TRBV20-1	TRBJ2-1	NA	TGCAGTGCTAACGACGAGCGGGGGTACAATGAGCAGTTCTTC	CSANDERGYNEQFF
TRBD1	TRBV20-1	TRBJ2-7	few	TGCAGTGCTTGGGGGGACAGGGGCCATACCTACGAGCAGTACTTC	CSAWGDRGHTYEQYF
TRBD1	TRBV2	TRBJ1-1	few	TGTGCCAGCAGCCAAAGACAGGGCGGGTTCACTGAAGCTTTCTTT	CASSQRQGGFTEAFF
NA	TRBV4-2	TRBJ2-7	many	TGTGCCAGCAGCCAAGATCCCCCGGGGGAGACCTCGGGCTCCTACGAGCAGTACTTC	CASSQDPPGETSGSYEQYF
NA	TRBV5-1	TRBJ2-3	NA	TGCGCCAGCAGCTTGGAGCGGTTAGATACGCAGTATTTT	CASSLERLDTQYF
TRBD1	TRBV10-3	TRBJ1-5	NA	TGTGCCATCAGTGCGGGACAGGGTGGCTCTCAGCCCCAGCATTTT	CAISAGQGGSQPQHF
NA	TRBV19	TRBJ1-5	NA	TGTGCCAGTAGTATGGGAAGCAATCAGCCCCAGCATTTT	CASSMGSNQPQHF
NA	TRBV20-1	TRBJ2-2	NA	TGCAATGCCACCCCCCCGGGGCTTGGCGGGGAGCTGTTTTTT	CNATPPGLGGELFF
NA	TRBV27	TRBJ1-1	NA	TGTGCCAGCAGTTTATCCCCGTACACTGAAGCTTCCTTT	CASSLSPYTEASF
NA	TRBV27	TRBJ2-6	few	TGTGCCAGCGCGGACGGGGCCAACGTCCTGACTTTC	CASADGANVLTF
NA	TRBV6-4	TRBJ1-1	NA	TGTGCCAGCAGTGCGGGACAAACCACTGAAGCTTTCTTT	CASSAGQTTEAFF
TRBD2	TRBV7-2	TRBJ2-3	few	TGTGCCAGCAGCACTGGGACTAGCGGAAGCACAGATACGCAGTATTTT	CASSTGTSGSTDTQYF
NA	TRBV4-1	TRBJ2-7	NA	TGCGCCAGCAGCCTAAACACGGACAGAAAAGTATCCTACGAGCAGTACTTC	CASSLNTDRKVSYEQYF
TRBD2	TRBV18	TRBJ2-3	few	TGTGCCAGCTCATCCAGACTAGCGGTTACAGATACGCAGTATTTT	CASSSRLAVTDTQYF
NA	TRBV28	TRBJ2-3	few	TGTGCCAGCAGTTCCCCTAGCGTGGGAGATGGGGGCACAGATACGCAGTATTTT	CASSSPSVGDGGTDTQYF
NA	TRBV20-1	TRBJ2-1	few	TGCAGTGCTAAAGACACTGCCCGGAATGAGCAGTTCTTC	CSAKDTARNEQFF
NA	TRBV6-5	TRBJ1-1	few	TGTGCCAGCAGTCACAGGTCGGCAGGTCGTGGTTTCTTT	CASSHRSAGRGFF